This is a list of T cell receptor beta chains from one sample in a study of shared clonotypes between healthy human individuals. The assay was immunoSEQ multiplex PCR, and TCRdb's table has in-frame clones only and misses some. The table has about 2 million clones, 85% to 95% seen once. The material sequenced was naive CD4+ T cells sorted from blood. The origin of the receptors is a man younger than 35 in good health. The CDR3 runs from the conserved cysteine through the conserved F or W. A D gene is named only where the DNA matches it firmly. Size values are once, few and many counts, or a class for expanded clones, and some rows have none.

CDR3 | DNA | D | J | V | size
CASSPTSGRWETQYF | TGTGCCAGCAGCCCGACTAGCGGGAGGTGGGAGACCCAGTACTTC | TRBD2 | TRBJ2-5 | TRBV5-4 | -
CAISRQSNQPQHF | TGTGCCATCAGCAGACAGTCTAATCAGCCCCAGCATTTT | - | TRBJ1-5 | TRBV10-3 | -
CASSLMGQGDTEAFF | TGTGCCAGCAGCTTAATGGGACAGGGGGACACTGAAGCTTTCTTT | TRBD1 | TRBJ1-1 | TRBV5-6 | few
CASSNTGVISPLHF | TGTGCCAGTAGTAACACAGGGGTGATTTCACCCCTCCACTTT | TRBD1 | TRBJ1-6 | TRBV19 | -
CAWSEKIYEQYF | TGTGCCTGGAGTGAAAAGATCTACGAGCAGTACTTC | - | TRBJ2-7 | TRBV30 | few
CASSLMLGSTGELFF | TGTGCCAGCAGCTTAATGCTAGGCAGTACCGGGGAGCTGTTTTTT | - | TRBJ2-2 | TRBV7-2 | -
CSVENRSGQGSTEAFF | TGCAGCGTTGAAAATCGATCGGGACAGGGAAGCACTGAAGCTTTCTTT | TRBD1 | TRBJ1-1 | TRBV29-1 | -
CASSEGPREAQYF | TGTGCCAGCAGCGAGGGTCCCAGAGAGGCCCAGTACTTC | - | TRBJ2-5 | TRBV7-3 | -
CASSLSGTVGNQPQHF | TGTGCCAGCAGCTTAAGTGGGACAGTAGGCAATCAGCCCCAGCATTTT | TRBD1 | TRBJ1-5 | TRBV7-8 | -
CASSGTARGETQYF | TGTGCCAGTAGCGGGACTGCCCGTGGGGAGACCCAGTACTTC | - | TRBJ2-5 | TRBV19 | -
CASSPAGTGRTEAFF | TGCGCCAGCAGCCCGGCGGGGACAGGGAGAACTGAAGCTTTCTTT | TRBD1 | TRBJ1-1 | TRBV4-1 | -
CTSKAEQETQYF | TGCACCAGCAAAGCGGAACAAGAGACCCAGTACTTC | - | TRBJ2-5 | TRBV1 | once
CATSRDVTSGGTDTQYF | TGTGCCACCAGCAGAGATGTGACTAGCGGAGGCACAGATACGCAGTATTTT | TRBD2 | TRBJ2-3 | TRBV15 | -
CASGLYSLYGYTF | TGTGCTAGTGGTTTATATTCCCTCTATGGCTACACCTTC | - | TRBJ1-2 | TRBV12-5 | -
CASRRGVEQYF | TGTGCCAGCCGTAGGGGGGTGGAGCAGTACTTC | - | TRBJ2-7 | TRBV6-5 | -
CAISQNTEAFF | TGTGCCATTTCACAGAACACTGAAGCTTTCTTT | - | TRBJ1-1 | TRBV10-3 | -
CASSLGRGSEITDTQYF | TGTGCCAGCAGCTTGGGGAGAGGGAGCGAGATCACAGATACGCAGTATTTT | - | TRBJ2-3 | TRBV7-9 | -
CAIRAGTAYEQYF | TGTGCCATCAGAGCCGGGACAGCCTACGAGCAGTACTTC | TRBD1 | TRBJ2-7 | TRBV10-3 | once
CASSQHQVPGETQYF | TGTGCCAGCAGCCAACACCAAGTTCCCGGAGAGACCCAGTACTTC | - | TRBJ2-5 | TRBV7-9 | -
CASSSGTGVNTEAFF | TGCGCCAGCAGCTCCGGGACAGGGGTGAACACTGAAGCTTTCTTT | TRBD1 | TRBJ1-1 | TRBV5-1 | -
CAISESRSLNTEAFF | TGTGCCATCAGTGAGTCGAGGTCCCTTAACACTGAAGCTTTCTTT | - | TRBJ1-1 | TRBV10-3 | -
CASSSVAARSSYEQYF | TGTGCCAGCAGCTCGGTTGCGGCTAGGAGCTCCTACGAGCAGTACTTC | - | TRBJ2-7 | TRBV13 | -
CAWSVSGETQYF | TGTGCCTGGAGTGTCTCGGGAGAGACCCAGTACTTC | - | TRBJ2-5 | TRBV30 | -
CASSLARWGTQYF | TGTGCCAGCAGCTTAGCGCGATGGGGTACGCAGTATTTT | - | TRBJ2-3 | TRBV7-2 | -
CSVQTGSTDTQYF | TGCAGCGTTCAGACGGGGAGCACAGATACGCAGTATTTT | - | TRBJ2-3 | TRBV29-1 | -
CASSLEGTGANVLTF | TGTGCCAGCAGTCTGGAGGGAACTGGGGCCAACGTCCTGACTTTC | - | TRBJ2-6 | TRBV27 | -
CASSADRGQGGYTF | TGTGCCAGCAGCGCGGACAGGGGGCAAGGTGGCTACACCTTC | TRBD1 | TRBJ1-2 | TRBV6-1 | -
CASSLPPLDGYTF | TGTGCCAGCAGCTTACCCCCGTTAGATGGCTACACCTTC | - | TRBJ1-2 | TRBV11-2 | once
CASSPLGLAGNTDTQYF | TGTGCCAGCAGCCCCCTGGGGCTAGCGGGGAACACAGATACGCAGTATTTT | TRBD2 | TRBJ2-3 | TRBV11-2 | -
CASSPSGGPLDEQYF | TGTGCCAGCAGCCCATCCGGAGGGCCTCTGGACGAGCAGTACTTC | - | TRBJ2-7 | TRBV7-2 | -
CASSIRRGQLLLLNTGELFF | TGTGCCAGTAGTATCAGGAGGGGGCAACTCTTACTACTGAACACCGGGGAGCTGTTTTTT | - | TRBJ2-2 | TRBV19 | -
CASSSAGSYEQYF | TGTGCCAGCAGCTCGGCGGGATCCTACGAGCAGTACTTC | - | TRBJ2-7 | TRBV11-2 | -
CASSKGSSGNTIYF | TGTGCCAGCAGCAAAGGTAGTTCTGGAAACACCATATATTTT | - | TRBJ1-3 | TRBV21-1 | -
CASKGPLGANVLTF | TGTGCCAGCAAGGGCCCTTTAGGGGCCAACGTCCTGACTTTC | - | TRBJ2-6 | TRBV28 | once
CASGDTANYGYTF | TGTGCCAGCGGGGACACAGCTAACTATGGCTACACCTTC | - | TRBJ1-2 | TRBV28 | -
CASSLGGLETQYF | TGTGCCAGCAGCTTAGGAGGGTTAGAAACCCAGTACTTC | - | TRBJ2-5 | TRBV11-2 | -
CASSSRDIGNEKLFF | TGTGCCAGCAGCTCCCGGGACATTGGAAATGAAAAACTGTTTTTT | - | TRBJ1-4 | TRBV6-5 | -
CSARTDTQYF | TGCAGTGCTAGAACTGATACGCAGTATTTT | - | TRBJ2-3 | TRBV20-1 | many
CAWSAQRVLEQFF | TGTGCCTGGAGCGCTCAGCGGGTCCTTGAGCAGTTCTTC | - | TRBJ2-1 | TRBV30 | -
CASSLGQGGYYEQYF | TGTGCCAGCAGCTTAGGACAGGGCGGGTACTACGAGCAGTACTTC | TRBD1 | TRBJ2-7 | TRBV7-2 | -
CASSSGRVGGYTF | TGTGCCAGCAGTTCGGGCCGCGTGGGGGGCTACACCTTC | - | TRBJ1-2 | TRBV2 | -
CASSLDPRGSRDYSGNTIYF | TGCGCCAGCAGCTTAGATCCTCGGGGCTCGAGGGATTACTCTGGAAACACCATATATTTT | - | TRBJ1-3 | TRBV5-1 | -
CAFGDSEKLFF | TGTGCCTTTGGGGACAGTGAAAAACTGTTTTTT | TRBD1 | TRBJ1-4 | TRBV30 | -
CAWSEGTGRYQETQYF | TGTGCCTGGAGTGAGGGGACAGGCCGGTACCAAGAGACCCAGTACTTC | TRBD1 | TRBJ2-5 | TRBV30 | once
CASSEQGAYGYTF | TGTGCCAGCAGTGAACAGGGGGCTTATGGCTACACCTTC | TRBD1 | TRBJ1-2 | TRBV25-1 | -